This T cell receptor (beta chain) was identified in a study of neoadjuvant anti-PD-1 for oral cavity cancer. The CDR3 runs 15 residues. After removal of 4 bases from V and 3 bases from J, the junction contained 10 bases not matched to a gene. The germline V gene has CDR1 SGHRS and CDR2 YFSETQ. TCRdb keeps only in-frame clones here, not all; method: immunoSEQ multiplex PCR. The sample comprises around 37,000 clones, over 30% of which are singletons, and approximately 15% rests with the top ten. The table lists this clone with many counts. Noted time point: after neoadjuvant nivolumab, at surgical resection.

The receptor was isolated from a person aged 35 to 85 with oral cavity squamous cell carcinoma. The genes are TRBV5-1 and TRBJ2-7, with 7 bases that match TRBD1. This specimen was tumor tissue, taken after nivolumab (anti-PD-1) treatment. The CDR3 is CASSIKGASSYEQYF. CDR3 DNA sequence: TGCGCCAGCAGCATTAAGGGGGCGTCTAGCTACGAGCAGTACTTC.